Listed below are T cell receptor beta chains from one sample, sequenced in a study of cytomegalovirus exposure and HLA in healthy donors. Sequencing was performed with immunoSEQ multiplex PCR; in TCRdb, only in-frame clones are kept and a portion is missing. The table records about 90,000 clones, just over 65% of them present only once. The sequenced sample consisted of PBMCs. The receptors shown here come from a man aged 30-40 years in good health and CMV-seronegative. CDR3s include the opening cysteine and the closing phenylalanine or tryptophan. The D gene is left open where the match is weak. Clone size is shown for a subset of rows, as once, few, many or a class of expanded clone.

V gene,clone size,J gene,D gene,CDR3 length,CDR3 DNA,CDR3 protein
TRBV7-2,-,TRBJ1-5,TRBD1,13,TGTGCCAGCAGCTCACAGGGGTGGCAGCCCCAGCATTTT,CASSSQGWQPQHF
TRBV29-1,-,TRBJ1-3,-,13,TGCAGCGGACACTCGCTCACTGGAAACACCATATATTTT,CSGHSLTGNTIYF
TRBV6-5,-,TRBJ2-5,TRBD2,15,TGTGCCAGCTCCCGGGGAGGGGTAAGCCAAGAGACCCAGTACTTC,CASSRGGVSQETQYF
TRBV6-6,-,TRBJ1-2,-,13,TGTGCCAGCAGTTTGGGGAGCTACTATGGCTACACCTTC,CASSLGSYYGYTF
TRBV6-5,-,TRBJ2-7,-,14,TGTGCCAGCAGTTACCGAGACAGAGCCTACGAGCAGTACTTC,CASSYRDRAYEQYF
TRBV27,few,TRBJ1-2,TRBD1,15,TGTGCCAGCAGTTTAGGGGGACAGGGCAGCTATGGCTACACCTTC,CASSLGGQGSYGYTF
TRBV7-6,-,TRBJ2-7,TRBD1,14,TGTGCCAGCAGCTTAGGGACAGGGGGTTCCGAGCAGTACTTC,CASSLGTGGSEQYF
TRBV19,-,TRBJ2-6,-,17,TGTGCCAGTAGTATAAATGGCCAAACCTCTGGGGCCAACGTCCTGACTTTC,CASSINGQTSGANVLTF
TRBV30,-,TRBJ2-5,-,13,TGTGCCTGGTGTCTAGGTCGCGGGGAGACCCAGTACTTC,CAWCLGRGETQYF
TRBV2,-,TRBJ1-1,-,13,TGTGCCAGCAGTAAAACAGGTCTCCCTGAAGCTTTCTTT,CASSKTGLPEAFF
TRBV5-1,few,TRBJ2-7,-,14,TGCGCCAGCAGCTTGATGAGCGTCTCCCACGAGCAGTACTTC,CASSLMSVSHEQYF
TRBV30,-,TRBJ1-1,-,13,TGTGCCTGGAGTAACGAGGCGAACACTGAAGCTTTCTTT,CAWSNEANTEAFF
TRBV5-6,few,TRBJ1-1,TRBD1,15,TGTGCCAGCAGCTCCCTGACAGGGGGCTACACTGAAGCTTTCTTT,CASSSLTGGYTEAFF
TRBV6-6,once,TRBJ2-2,TRBD1,16,TGTGCCAGCAGGACAGGGGGCGCCGGGTATACCGGGGAGCTGTTTTTT,CASRTGGAGYTGELFF
TRBV28,-,TRBJ2-5,TRBD2,13,TGTGCCAGCAGGCAAGCGGGAAAAGAGACCCAGTACTTC,CASRQAGKETQYF
TRBV19,once,TRBJ2-1,TRBD1,17,TGTGCCAGTAGTATAGATCTTGAGACAGGGAAGTTCAATGAGCAGTTCTTC,CASSIDLETGKFNEQFF
TRBV2,-,TRBJ2-7,TRBD2,17,TGTGCCAGCAGTGAAGCGGCTTATGGACTAGTAGGCTACGAGCAGTACTTC,CASSEAAYGLVGYEQYF
TRBV10-2,few,TRBJ2-5,-,13,TGCGCCAGCAGCGGGGATGCACAAGAGACCCAGTACTTC,CASSGDAQETQYF
TRBV28,few,TRBJ1-4,TRBD1,17,TGTGCCAGCAGTCTAGGGACAGGGGGACCAACTAATGAAAAACTGTTTTTT,CASSLGTGGPTNEKLFF
TRBV19,-,TRBJ2-5,TRBD2,15,TGTGCCAGTGGGGGGGGAGGGAGGGGAGGGGAGACCCAGTACTTC,CASGGGGRGGETQYF
TRBV6-1,-,TRBJ2-2,-,13,TGTGCCAGCAGCCCTCAGGGGACCGGGGAGCTGTTTTTT,CASSPQGTGELFF
TRBV29-1,-,TRBJ2-1,-,10,TGCAGCGTTGAAGGGCAGGAGCAGTTCTTC,CSVEGQEQFF
TRBV6-6,few,TRBJ1-1,-,11,TGTGCCACCGAACAGGGCACTGAAGCTTTCTTT,CATEQGTEAFF
TRBV18,-,TRBJ1-1,TRBD1,14,TGTGCCAGCTCACAGGGGACAGGGGTGACTGAAGCTTTCTTT,CASSQGTGVTEAFF
TRBV27,few,TRBJ2-7,TRBD1,16,TGTGCCAGCAGCACAATGGGGACAGCTTACCCCTACGAGCAGTACTTC,CASSTMGTAYPYEQYF
TRBV30,-,TRBJ2-5,-,12,TGTGCCTGGAAAGGACTGCCAGAGACCCAGTACTTC,CAWKGLPETQYF
TRBV10-3,once,TRBJ1-5,TRBD1,14,TGTGCCGCCTCCGGGACAGGGAGCAATCAGCCCCAGCATTTT,CAASGTGSNQPQHF